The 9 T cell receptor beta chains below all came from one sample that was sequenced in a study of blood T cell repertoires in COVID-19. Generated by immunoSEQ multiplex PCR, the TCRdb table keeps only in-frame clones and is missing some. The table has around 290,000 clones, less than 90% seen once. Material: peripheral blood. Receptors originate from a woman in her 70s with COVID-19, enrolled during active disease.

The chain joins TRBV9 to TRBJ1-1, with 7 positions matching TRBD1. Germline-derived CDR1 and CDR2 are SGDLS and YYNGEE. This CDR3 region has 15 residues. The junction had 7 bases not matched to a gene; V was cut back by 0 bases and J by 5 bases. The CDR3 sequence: CASSVEGQGGTEAFF. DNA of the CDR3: TGTGCCAGCAGCGTAGAGGGGCAGGGGGGAACTGAAGCTTTCTTT. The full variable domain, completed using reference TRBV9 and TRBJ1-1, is DSGVTQTPKHLITATGQRVTLRCSPRSGDLSVYWYQQSLDQGLQFLIQYYNGEERAKGNILERFSAQQFPDLHSELNLSSLELGDSALYFCASSVEGQGGTEAFFGQGTRLTVV.

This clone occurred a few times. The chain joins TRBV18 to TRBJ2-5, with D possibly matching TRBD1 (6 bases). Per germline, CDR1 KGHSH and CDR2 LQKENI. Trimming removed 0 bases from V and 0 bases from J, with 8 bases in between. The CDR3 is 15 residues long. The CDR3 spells CASSPPQGYQETQYF. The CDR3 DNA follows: TGTGCCAGCTCACCACCTCAGGGGTACCAAGAGACCCAGTACTTC.

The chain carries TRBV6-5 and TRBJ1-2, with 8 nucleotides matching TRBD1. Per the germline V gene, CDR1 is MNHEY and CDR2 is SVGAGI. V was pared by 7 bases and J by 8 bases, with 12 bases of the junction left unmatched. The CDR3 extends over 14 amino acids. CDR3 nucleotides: TGTGCCAGCAAAACGGGACAGGCCGCCTGGGGCTACACCTTC. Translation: CASKTGQAAWGYTF.

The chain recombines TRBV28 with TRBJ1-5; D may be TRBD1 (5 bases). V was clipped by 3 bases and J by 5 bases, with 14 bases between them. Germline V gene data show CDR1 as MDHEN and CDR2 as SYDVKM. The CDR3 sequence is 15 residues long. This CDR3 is CASSFGASGDQPQHF. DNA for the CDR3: TGTGCCAGCAGTTTTGGGGCGTCCGGTGATCAGCCCCAGCATTTT.

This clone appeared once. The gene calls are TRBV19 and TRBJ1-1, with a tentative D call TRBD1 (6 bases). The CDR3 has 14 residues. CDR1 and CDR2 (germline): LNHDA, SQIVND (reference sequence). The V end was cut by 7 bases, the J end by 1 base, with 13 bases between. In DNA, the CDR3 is TGTGCCAGTAAGTGGCAGGGGACGAACACTGAAGCTTTCTTT. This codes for CASKWQGTNTEAFF.

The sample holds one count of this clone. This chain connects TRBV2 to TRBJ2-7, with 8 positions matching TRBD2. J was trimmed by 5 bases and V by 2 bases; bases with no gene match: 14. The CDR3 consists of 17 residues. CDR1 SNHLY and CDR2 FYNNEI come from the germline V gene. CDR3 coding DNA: TGTGCCAGCAGTGAACAAACTAGCGGTGGGATTCGGGACGAGCAGTACTTC. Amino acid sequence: CASSEQTSGGIRDEQYF.

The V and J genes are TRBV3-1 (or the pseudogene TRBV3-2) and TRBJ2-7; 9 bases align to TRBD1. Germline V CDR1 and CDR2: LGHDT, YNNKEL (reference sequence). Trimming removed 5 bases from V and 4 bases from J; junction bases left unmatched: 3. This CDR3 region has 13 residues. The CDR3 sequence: CASSLTGGYEQYF. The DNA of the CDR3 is TGTGCCAGCAGCTTGACAGGGGGGTACGAGCAGTACTTC.

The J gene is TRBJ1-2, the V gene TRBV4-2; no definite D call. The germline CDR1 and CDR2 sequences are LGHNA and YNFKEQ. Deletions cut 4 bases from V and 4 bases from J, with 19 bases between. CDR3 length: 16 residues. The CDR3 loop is CASSPSGGGDPYGYTF. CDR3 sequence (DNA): TGTGCCAGCAGCCCAAGTGGTGGAGGCGACCCCTATGGCTACACCTTC.

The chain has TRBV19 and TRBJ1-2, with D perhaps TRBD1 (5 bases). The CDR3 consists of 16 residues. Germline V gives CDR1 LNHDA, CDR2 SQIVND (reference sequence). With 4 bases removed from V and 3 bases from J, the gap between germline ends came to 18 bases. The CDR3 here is CASSSLGSRAHYGYTF. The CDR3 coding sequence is TGTGCCAGTAGTAGCCTAGGGTCCAGGGCCCACTATGGCTACACCTTC. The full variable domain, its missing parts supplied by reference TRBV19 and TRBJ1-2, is DGGITQSPKYLFRKEGQNVTLSCEQNLNHDAMYWYRQDPGQGLRLIYYSQIVNDFQKGDIAEGYSVSREKKESFPLTVTSAQKNPTAFYLCASSSLGSRAHYGYTFGSGTRLTVV.